This TCR beta chain originates from a study of T cells expressing NK-cell markers (dated by TCRdb to the early 2020s). Study-wide context: Seven to nine donors provided sorted CD3+CD56+NKG2C+, CD3+CD56+NKG2C- and CD3+CD56-NKG2C+ T-cell subsets, whose TCR beta-chain repertoires were profiled. Among the eight sequenced donors, only one was HCMV-seronegative, while the other seven were HCMV-seropositive. The study sequenced eight donors, all healthy volunteers chosen at random: three men and five women. Libraries were sequenced as 2 x 150 bp reads on Illumina HiSeq 2000/2500, MiSeq or NextSeq. Overall results and qualifications from the work: Whether the expanded NKG2C-expressing T cell clones were specific for HCMV antigens remained unclear. In several donors, the dominant CD3+CD56+NKG2C+ clonotypes ranked among the top 10 CD8+ clonotypes, making up roughly 1.0-7.5% of CD8+ T cells. Those dominant clonotypes were again the most abundant among CD3+CD56-NKG2C+ cells in a few donors, at roughly 25-60.1%.

The instrument was an Illumina HiSeq 2000. The TCR beta cDNA libraries were made using 5'RACE template switching, a step that added both a universal primer site and unique molecular identifiers. Priming for cDNA synthesis came from the TCR beta constant segment, and two successive PCR amplification steps followed. Per the original workflow: MIGEC handled demultiplexing of the reads and grouping by UMI, while MiTCR was used to assemble and quantify clonotypes. To exclude erroneous sequences, any TCR cDNA sequence not supported by at least two reads was discarded. Downstream repertoire analysis used the tcR package, and clonotypes were matched across fractions by CDR3 nucleotide sequence plus V segment. VDJmatch was used to annotate antigen specificity against VDJdb, with one amino acid substitution allowed in CDR3. Following TCRdb reprocessing, every CDR3 protein sequence forms one entry, and DNA is not provided. What appears here as the V and J calls and clone size reflects TCRdb's work, not the paper's. The sample table records about 2,200 distinct CDR3 sequences. In total, the top ten clones hold 60% to 80% of the sample.

To note about this clonotype: It has no known antigen specificity.

HCMV-specific IgG was detected in serum with a commercial ELISA kit to determine HCMV serostatus. Ficoll density gradient centrifugation was used to isolate peripheral blood mononuclear cells from blood. Taken from cysteine to phenylalanine, the CDR3 has 13 residues. Only the protein sequence is given. The germline V gene supplies CDR1 SGHTA and CDR2 FQGNSA. The receptor was isolated from a woman aged 18-29 years in good health. Donor details come from another sample of the same person, matched by shared clones. The sample comprised blood T cells: a sorted CD56 or NKG2C T cell subset, CD4+ or CD8+ T cells, or bulk PBMC T cells (not recorded which). The chain is assembled from TRBV7-2 and TRBJ1-1. The CDR3 has the sequence CASSRGVNTEAFF.